This TCR beta chain was recovered during a study of read filtering for tumor transcriptome and immune sequencing. Molecular barcoded adaptors covering alpha/delta and beta/gamma chains were used on approximately 440 ng RNA. TCRdb independently ran MiXCR on the reads; one entry per CDR3 protein. The sample consists of over 45,000 distinct CDR3 sequences, approximately 12% of them appearing once. Trimming at V came to 4 bases and at J to 3 bases, leaving 8 bases not matched to a gene. The CDR3 totals 15 residues. Per germline, CDR1 SGHAT and CDR2 FQNNGV. This clonotype was counted many times. This chain links TRBV11-2 with TRBJ2-7; 8 positions match TRBD1. The sequence was collected from a donor at least 40 years old with multiple myeloma. The sample consisted of a population of CD138-negative cells sorted from bone marrow. The CDR3 sequence: CASSSYAGGGYEQYF. The CDR3 DNA reads as TGTGCCAGCAGCTCCTACGCAGGGGGCGGCTACGAGCAGTACTTC. The full variable domain, its missing parts supplied by reference TRBV11-2 and TRBJ2-7, is EAGVAQSPRYKIIEKRQSVAFWCNPISGHATLYWYQQILGQGPKLLIQFQNNGVVDDSQLPKDRFSAERLKGVDSTLKIQPAKLEDSAVYLCASSSYAGGGYEQYFGPGTRLTVT.